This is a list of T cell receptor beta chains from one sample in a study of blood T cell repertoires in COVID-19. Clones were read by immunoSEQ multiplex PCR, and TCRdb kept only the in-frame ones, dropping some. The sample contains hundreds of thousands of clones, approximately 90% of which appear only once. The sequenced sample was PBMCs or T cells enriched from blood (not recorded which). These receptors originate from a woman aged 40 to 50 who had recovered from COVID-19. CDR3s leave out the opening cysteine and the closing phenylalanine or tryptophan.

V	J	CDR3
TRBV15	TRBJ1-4	ATSGIQQSNEKLF
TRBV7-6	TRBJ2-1	ASSLEGLAGLRANNEQF
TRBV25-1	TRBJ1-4	ASSEYTGQAATNEKLF
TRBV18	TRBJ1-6	ASSPLDRGNSPLH
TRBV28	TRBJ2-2	ASSFEAGQWGELF
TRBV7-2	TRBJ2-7	ASSLEQGVGEQY
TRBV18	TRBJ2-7	ASSPGQGAGEQY
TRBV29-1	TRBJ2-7	SVGGGELQLEQY
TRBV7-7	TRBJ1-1	ASSLAQGTEAF
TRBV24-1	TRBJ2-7	ASFRGISGHEQY
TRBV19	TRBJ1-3	ASSTRGTGNTIY
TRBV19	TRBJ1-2	ASRRQGAKDGYT
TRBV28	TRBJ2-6	ASSAPQGSSGANVLT
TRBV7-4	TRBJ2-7	ASRRQRRDEQY
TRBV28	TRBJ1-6	ASSIHDRGAYNSPLH
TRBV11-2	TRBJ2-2	ASSLAPTSVTGELF
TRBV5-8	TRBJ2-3	ASSAGDRTSTDTQY
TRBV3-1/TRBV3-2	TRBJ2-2	ASSQELNTGELF
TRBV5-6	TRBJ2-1	ASSPDRVYNEQF
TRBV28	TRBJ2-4	ASSLPGGNIQY
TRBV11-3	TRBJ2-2	ASSFGLADTGELF
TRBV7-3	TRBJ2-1	ASSSNGLAGQNEQF
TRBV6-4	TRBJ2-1	ASSVAGENNEQF
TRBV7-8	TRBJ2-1	ASSLEVVEF
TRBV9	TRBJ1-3	ASSRDSGNTIY
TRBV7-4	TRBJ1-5	ASSPDRGDQPQH
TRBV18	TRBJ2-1	ASSPGREGLSI
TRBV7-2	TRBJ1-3	ASSPVAGALSGNTIY
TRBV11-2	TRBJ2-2	ASSPGTRLSGELF
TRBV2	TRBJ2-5	ASTRIQETQY
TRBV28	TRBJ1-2	ASKTGGFEGYT
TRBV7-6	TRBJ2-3	ASSLGSGAADTQY
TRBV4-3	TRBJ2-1	ASSQALVAGGYNEQF